Described below is a single TCR beta chain sequence and its context. The antigen is undetermined. Repertoires were generated with immunoSEQ multiplex PCR, while TCRdb's copy carries only in-frame clones and drops some. The data hold over 130,000 clones, with approximately 90% observed a single time. V dropped 0 bases and J dropped 5 bases, with 10 bases sitting between them. The CDR3 has 14 residues. Germline CDR1 is SGHRS and CDR2 is YFSETQ. This record comes from a study of T cell responses to AZD1222 COVID-19 vaccine. Study results and limitations: Increases in Spike-specific TCR breadth and depth were seen after two AZD1222 doses. There were mostly white British donors and more females than males, and clonal diversity was possibly underestimated.

The chain combines TRBV5-1 with TRBJ2-3; TRBD2 is a possible D gene (5 bases). Sequences were derived from peripheral blood, sampled 28 days after the second AZD1222 dose. The receptor comes from an adult who received the AZD1222 COVID-19 vaccine. The CDR3 DNA reads as TGCGCCAGCAGCTTGGTTGAGGGAGTAGATACGCAGTATTTT. Translation: CASSLVEGVDTQYF. Based on the CDR3 plus reference TRBV5-1 and TRBJ2-3, the full variable domain is KAGVTQTPRYLIKTRGQQVTLSCSPISGHRSVSWYQQTPGQGLQFLFEYFSETQRNKGNFPGRFSGRQFSNSRSEMNVSTLELGDSALYLCASSLVEGVDTQYFGPGTRLTVL.